The 13 T cell receptor beta chains presented below share a single source sample, sequenced in a study of T cell changes during pregnancy in multiple sclerosis. The table came from immunoSEQ multiplex PCR; TCRdb's copy has only in-frame clones and leaves some out. The table includes approximately 100,000 clones, about 91% detected once. The starting material was peripheral blood, obtained in the second trimester of pregnancy. Receptor source: a female donor with multiple sclerosis, enrolled in a pregnancy study.

This clone was seen only once. The chain carries TRBV19 and TRBJ1-5, with D possibly TRBD1 on 6 matching bases. This CDR3 contains 16 residues. V was clipped by 5 bases and J by 4 bases, with 18 bases between them. CDR1 LNHDA and CDR2 SQIVND come from the germline V gene (reference sequence). This CDR3 is CASSRPGQTDNQPQHF. CDR3 DNA: TGTGCCAGTAGTCGCCCCGGACAGACCGATAATCAGCCCCAGCATTTT.

The chain joins TRBV2 to TRBJ2-6; D gene ambiguous. The V end lost 8 bases, the J end lost 1 base, and 3 bases lay between the germline ends. The CDR3 consists of 12 residues. The V gene's germline CDR1 is SNHLY and CDR2 FYNNEI. CDR3 region: CASASGANVLTF. The CDR3 DNA reads as TGTGCCAGCGCGTCTGGGGCCAACGTCCTGACTTTC.

The gene calls are TRBV5-1 and TRBJ2-5; weak D call: TRBD1 (6 bases). Trimming took 3 bases from V and 3 from J, leaving 15 bases between them. The CDR3 is 15 amino acids. Germline V gives CDR1 SGHRS, CDR2 YFSETQ. The chain's CDR3 is CASSSTSTGKETQYF. The CDR3 DNA follows: TGCGCCAGCAGCTCTACGAGTACAGGGAAAGAGACCCAGTACTTC.

The chain links TRBV27 to TRBJ1-2, with D possibly matching TRBD1 (6 bases). The CDR3 length is 17 residues. The germline V and J ends were trimmed by 6 bases and 8 bases, with 28 bases remaining between them. The germline CDR1 and CDR2 sequences are MNHEY and SMNVEV (reference sequence). The CDR3 is CASSPHQSRGYTIGYTF. CDR3 nucleotides: TGTGCCAGCAGCCCTCATCAGTCCAGGGGTTATACTATAGGCTACACCTTC.

V gene TRBV10-3 combines with J gene TRBJ2-3; 9 bases agree with TRBD1. The CDR3 has 16 residues. V lost 2 bases, J lost 6 bases, and 9 bases stayed unmatched. Germline loops: CDR1 ENHRY, CDR2 SYGVKD. The chain's CDR3 is CAISERGQGRGDTQYF. The CDR3 bases are TGTGCCATCAGTGAGCGGGGACAGGGCCGTGGGGATACGCAGTATTTT.

The V gene is TRBV21-1, the J gene TRBJ1-2; TRBD1 is taken as the D call from the table, unchecked against the DNA. TRBV21-1 is annotated as a pseudogene. There are 14 residues in the CDR3. As DNA, the CDR3 is TGTGCCAGCACCCCGACAGGGGACAGTTTCGGCTACACCTTC. It encodes CASTPTGDSFGYTF.

The chain links TRBV28 to TRBJ2-5; TRBD1 might be the D (6 bases). Trimming removed 8 bases at V and 5 bases at J, with 12 bases between. CDR1 is MDHEN, CDR2 SYDVKM, per germline. This CDR3 spans 12 amino acids. The CDR3 DNA reads as TGTGCCAGCTCCAGGGGCCGGGAGACCCAGTACTTC. It codes for CASSRGRETQYF.

The J gene is TRBJ1-1, the V gene TRBV19, with D perhaps matching TRBD1 (5 bases). With 11 bases removed from V and 3 bases from J, the gap between germline ends came to 16 bases. This CDR3 contains 13 residues. CDR1 is LNHDA, CDR2 SQIVND, per germline (reference sequence). CDR3 DNA sequence: TGTGCCGCCGGGAGACAGTCTGACACTGAAGCTTTCTTT. Translating gives CAAGRQSDTEAFF.

This clone was observed once. The V and J genes are TRBV28 and TRBJ1-1, with D maybe TRBD1 (5 bases). Trimming left V 5 bases short and J 0 bases short, with 10 bases between. Germline values: CDR1 MDHEN, CDR2 SYDVKM. CDR3 size: 14 residues. CDR3 nucleotide sequence: TGTGCCAGCAGTGGTCAGGGCATGAACACTGAAGCTTTCTTT. This codes for CASSGQGMNTEAFF.

This clone was observed a single time. V usage is TRBV19 and J usage is TRBJ1-2; no clear D. Per germline, CDR1 LNHDA and CDR2 SQIVND (reference sequence). V was trimmed by 0 bases and J by 2 bases, leaving 19 bases between them. The CDR3 runs 18 residues. CDR3 in amino acids: CASSIDPLTPTYNYGYTF. For the CDR3, the DNA is TGTGCCAGTAGTATAGATCCACTGACACCTACCTACAACTATGGCTACACCTTC.

This sequence joins TRBV9 and TRBJ1-4, with D tentatively TRBD1 (5 bases). Deletions cut 4 bases from V and 8 bases from J, with 18 bases between. This CDR3 contains 15 residues. Germline V gene lookup returns CDR1 SGDLS and CDR2 YYNGEE. The CDR3 DNA is TGTGCCAGCAGCTCCCCCGGGGGTAGCAGCGAAAAACTGTTTTTT. Translation gives CASSSPGGSSEKLFF.

The V gene is TRBV7-6, the J gene TRBJ2-5, with 7 bases lining up with TRBD2. The CDR3 covers 15 residues. V was pared by 0 bases and J by 2 bases, with 3 bases of the junction left unmatched. CDR1 and CDR2 (germline): SGHVS, FNYEAQ. The CDR3 nucleotides read TGTGCCAGCAGCTTAGCCGGACTAGGACAAGAGACCCAGTACTTC. Its translation: CASSLAGLGQETQYF. The entire variable domain, with the rest obtained from reference TRBV7-6 and TRBJ2-5, is as follows: GAGVSQSPRYKVTKRGQDVALRCDPISGHVSLYWYRQALGQGPEFLTYFNYEAQQDKSGLPNDRFSAERPEGSISTLTIQRTEQRDSAMYRCASSLAGLGQETQYFGPGTRLLVL.

Only one count was recorded for this clone. Germline and junction disagree at one end, which may indicate a read error. This chain uses TRBV6-5 with TRBJ2-1; 10 bases are a match to TRBD2. Germline V gene sequence: CDR1 MNHEY, CDR2 SVGAGI. CDR3 length: 15 residues. CDR3 DNA sequence: TGTGCCAGCAGATACTCCGGGACTAGCGTTGATGAGCAGTTCTTC. It is translated as CASRYSGTSVDEQFF.